Sequencing of this T cell receptor beta chain was carried out in a study of OX40 agonist ivuxolimab in advanced cancers. Study-level background: Ivuxolimab was an agonistic, fully human IgG2 monoclonal antibody directed against OX40 (CD134), a costimulatory receptor. Partial responses occurred in three dose-escalation patients, of whom one had hepatocellular carcinoma and two had cutaneous melanoma. Patients were allowed to have had prior anti-PD-1, anti-PD-L1 or anti-CTLA-4 therapy, and 40% of the dose-escalation patients had previously received checkpoint inhibitors. Peripheral TCRbeta sequencing was intended to test whether TCR sequence diversity was altered and clonal T-cell expansion was caused by ivuxolimab. The paper covers the monotherapy dose-escalation part of the phase I ivuxolimab trial, which included N of about 56 patients. Intravenous ivuxolimab was administered to patients every 2 weeks at six dose levels: 0.01, 0.1, 0.3, 1.5, 3 and 10 mg/kg. A male proportion of 82.7% and a mean age of approximately 58 years, ranging from about 20 to 79, were recorded for the dose-escalation cohort. Of the approximately 54 patients in dose escalation, about 19 had hepatocellular carcinoma, some 15 had melanoma, 9 had renal cell carcinoma and 9 had head and neck cancer. What the study reported, not specific to this receptor: In partial responders in the 0.1-3.0 mg/kg groups, normalized peripheral clonal expansion was found to be among the lowest, especially among CD8+ T cells. The antigen specificity of the clonally expanded peripheral T cells was not determined. Low levels of normalized T-cell clonal expansion were also seen in some nonresponding patients. On average, CD8+ T cells showed more expanded clones than CD4+ T cells after ivuxolimab. At doses of 0.1 to 3.0 mg/kg, clonal expansion of both CD4+ and CD8+ T cells in blood was seen between baseline and week 6.

The V end gives up 4 bases and the J end 3 bases, leaving 6 bases in the junction not matched to a gene. The CDR1 and CDR2 encoded by the germline V gene (reference sequence) are MNHNY and SVGAGI. The CDR3 covers 15 residues, taking in both the cysteine and the phenylalanine. Only the CDR3 DNA is retained, 45 bases long and in frame from the first base. This clone was seen more than once but under ten times. What antigen it recognizes has not been identified. Base qualities are not provided; no much larger clone lies one nucleotide away. To sequence the TCRbeta CDR3 region, genomic DNA was isolated from the sorted cells. The immunoSEQ Assay was used to sequence the TCRbeta CDR3 regions. In its TCRdb copy, this immuneACCESS table keeps in-frame sequences only and misses some clones. Where compared with another copy, unresolved V genes explain less than half of these, and the others have no known cause. Across this sample there are tens of thousands of clones, with roughly 80% seen only once. Clones ranked in the top ten supply approximately 3% of the sample.

The trial excluded patients who had a history of autoimmune disease or who were on systemic immunosuppression. Peripheral blood for TCR sequencing was collected from all dose cohorts at baseline, on cycle 4 day 1, and on cycle 7 day 1. The samples were drawn from a first-in-human, open-label, multicenter phase I dose-escalation trial of ivuxolimab. The trial enrolled adults with locally advanced or metastatic head and neck squamous cell, hepatocellular, melanoma or renal cell carcinoma. Before TCR sequencing, CD4+ T cells and CD8+ T cells from peripheral blood were sorted into separate populations.

This clonotype was obtained from an adult with an advanced solid tumor such as melanoma, head and neck, liver or kidney cancer. The sample here was CD4+ or CD8+ T cells sorted from blood, taken in a trial of the OX40 agonist ivuxolimab. The chain is made from TRBV6-6 and TRBJ1-2, and 9 bases in between align with TRBD1. The nucleotides read TGTGCCAGCAGTTCCGAACAGGGGGCCGACTATGGCTACACCTTC. This sequence encodes CASSSEQGADYGYTF.